This TCR beta chain was captured in a study of spatial heterogeneity in lung cancer. TCRdb independently ran MiXCR on the 5' RACE reads; one entry per CDR3 protein. The repertoire holds about 52,000 distinct CDR3 sequences, with 6% to 8.5% as singletons. Per germline, CDR1 SGHTS and CDR2 YDEGEE. The CDR3 is 13 residues long. Regarding this clonotype: The junction departs from germline at one end; a sequencing error may be responsible.

Time point defined: blood at routine non-recurrence follow-up after resection. The sequenced material consisted of unsorted whole RNA from tumor, nontumor lung or frozen PBMC. V gene TRBV5-8 combines with J gene TRBJ1-4; D is uncertain. The material sequenced was PBMCs, taken at follow-up. This TCR was sampled from a female donor with early-stage non-small cell lung cancer. The CDR3 sequence: CASSLGLNGKLFF. The CDR3 nucleotides are TGTGCCAGCAGCTTGGGCCTGAATGGAAAACTGTTTTTT.